The 9 T cell receptor beta chains given below trace back to one sample, sequenced in a study of identical twins. TCRdb reprocessed the 5' RACE reads with MiXCR, giving one entry per CDR3 protein. Of under 250,000 distinct CDR3 sequences listed, about 13% are singletons. These data also formed part of another study, on yellow fever vaccine responses in identical twins.

The source material was memory (CD45RO+) T cells sorted from blood. These receptors all come from a woman under 30 in good health.

The chain has TRBV7-8 and TRBJ2-4, with TRBD2 identical over 7 bases. This CDR3 has 16 amino acids. V dropped 3 bases and J dropped 0; count of bases not matched to a gene: 5. From germline, CDR1 is SGHVS and CDR2 FQNEAQ. CDR3 in amino acids: CASSLRLALAKNIQYF. The CDR3 nucleotides read TGTGCCAGCAGCTTGAGACTAGCCCTAGCCAAAAACATTCAGTACTTC.

This clonotype has more than one count but fewer than ten. This chain joins TRBV12-3 or TRBV12-4 and TRBJ2-3; D is perhaps TRBD1 (5 bases). The V end was cut by 3 bases, the J end by 2 bases, with 9 bases between. The CDR3 covers 14 residues. The CDR3, as DNA: TGTGCCAGCAGTTTTACAGGTACCACAGATACGCAGTATTTT. Its protein product is CASSFTGTTDTQYF.

This clonotype showed up just a few times. This rearrangement joins TRBV3-1 to TRBJ1-5; perhaps TRBD1 as D (5 bases). This CDR3 comprises 14 residues. The germline gives CDR1 LGHDT, CDR2 YNNKEL (reference sequence). Trimming took off 1 base at V and 7 bases at J, with 11 bases between the two ends. The CDR3 protein is CASSQGGPGQPQHF. DNA for the CDR3: TGTGCCAGCAGCCAAGGGGGACCAGGGCAGCCCCAGCATTTT.

This clonotype has a handful of counts. The chain couples TRBV12-3 or TRBV12-4 to TRBJ1-1; tentative D call: TRBD1 (5 bases). Between the trimmed V and J ends, which lost 3 bases and 2 bases, there was a span of 10 bases. There are 14 residues in the CDR3. CDR3 bases: TGTGCCAGCAGTTTCAGGGCTTTTAACACTGAAGCTTTCTTT. It encodes CASSFRAFNTEAFF.

This clonotype was recorded a few times. This chain connects TRBV29-1 to TRBJ2-3; D possibly corresponds to TRBD2 (6 bases). CDR3 length: 12 residues. CDR1 and CDR2 (germline): SQVTM, ANQGSEA. Trimming took 7 bases from V and 0 from J, leaving 8 bases between them. The CDR3 spells CSGRASTDTQYF. CDR3 DNA: TGCAGCGGGAGGGCTAGCACAGATACGCAGTATTTT.

This clonotype showed up just a few times. The V gene is TRBV27, the J gene TRBJ2-7; 7 bases fit TRBD1. J was trimmed by 2 bases and V by 5 bases; bases with no gene match: 9. This CDR3 has 15 residues. The germline V gene has CDR1 MNHEY and CDR2 SMNVEV (reference sequence). The CDR3, as DNA: TGTGCCAGCAGTCCCCGACAGGGAGTCCCCTACGAGCAGTACTTC. Translating it yields CASSPRQGVPYEQYF.

This clonotype was counted only a few times. The gene calls are TRBV12-3 or TRBV12-4 and TRBJ2-1; a possible D gene is TRBD2 (5 bases). There are 14 residues in the CDR3. The V end lost 3 bases, the J end lost 6 bases, and 12 bases lay between the germline ends. This chain's CDR3 is CASSFAPSSNEQFF. The DNA for the CDR3 is TGTGCCAGCAGTTTTGCCCCTAGCTCCAATGAGCAGTTCTTC.

This clonotype has just a few counts. CDR3 amino acids: CASSQLRDGNSQYF. In nucleotides, the CDR3 is TGCGCCAGCAGCCAATTACGGGATGGGAACTCCCAGTACTTC. The chain employs TRBV4-3 and TRBJ2-5; a weak D match, TRBD2 (5 bases). The CDR3 spans 14 residues. Per the germline V gene, CDR1 is LGHNA and CDR2 is YSLEER. The V end lost 2 bases, the J end lost 9 bases, and 16 bases lay between the germline ends.

This clonotype was seen repeatedly, ten times or more. The chain carries TRBV12-3 or TRBV12-4 and TRBJ1-2; 11 nucleotides line up with TRBD1. Trimming at V came to 6 bases and at J to 4 bases, leaving 4 bases not matched to a gene. This CDR3 spans 14 amino acids. The CDR3 protein is CASRPGTGGYGYTF. The CDR3 region has the DNA TGTGCCAGCAGGCCCGGGACAGGGGGCTATGGCTACACCTTC.